The subject of this entry is one T cell receptor beta chain. The PCR was carried out with 60 Vbeta primers and 13 Jbeta primers. Profiling relied on immunoSEQ multiplex PCR, and the TCRdb table lists in-frame clones only, not all of them. The sample yields about 140,000 clones, less than 80% seen once. The CDR3 spans 13 residues. The germline CDR1 and CDR2 sequences are SGHTA and FQGNSA. V lost 5 bases to trimming and J lost 5 bases, with 12 bases between them. The data belong to a study of cytomegalovirus exposure and HLA in healthy donors. The chain carries TRBV7-2 and TRBJ2-5; no clear D gene. The sequenced sample was PBMCs. The origin of this receptor is a man aged 45 to 65 in good health and CMV-seropositive. CDR3 in DNA: TGTGCCAGCAGCAAGTCTTCCACTGAGACCCAGTACTTC. Translation gives CASSKSSTETQYF.